This is a list of T cell receptor beta chains from one sample in a study of blood T cells in healthy people across ages. MiXCR was run by TCRdb on the 5' RACE reads, yielding one entry per CDR3 protein. The sample holds about 830,000 distinct CDR3 sequences, less than 80% seen once. Material for sequencing was blood. The receptor set was obtained from a man younger than 45 in good health. Both conserved end residues are part of each CDR3.

CASSQDTRRAAFF,13,TRBV4-3,TRBJ1-1
CASSAGVNEKLFF,13,TRBV7-3,TRBJ1-4
CASSYDGAYEQYF,13,TRBV27,.
CAGGGYTF,8,TRBV2,TRBJ1-2
CASSQPGLALGTDTQYF,17,TRBV4-2,TRBJ2-3
CASSVGGRGTSGGSTFSYNEQFF,23,TRBV11-2,TRBJ2-1
CASSYDRGNSPLHF,14,TRBV6-6,TRBJ1-6
CASSLGPSGGLTYEQYF,17,TRBV7-9,TRBJ2-7
CSASSDSGTQETQYF,15,TRBV20-1,TRBJ2-5
CASSEAARTTDTQYF,15,TRBV6-1,TRBJ2-3
CASSPPDGHGNEQYF,15,TRBV12-3/TRBV12-4,TRBJ2-7
CASSQDLPGGVDTQYF,16,TRBV4-3,TRBJ2-3
CASSVRLGGLYTF,13,TRBV9,TRBJ1-2
CTSSFLAGGSEQYF,14,TRBV7-2,TRBJ2-7
CASSLGDSRSSYEQYF,16,TRBV7-9,TRBJ2-7
CASSSQGNTEAFF,13,TRBV7-2,TRBJ1-1
CASTRSTFSRGNEQFF,16,TRBV6-2/TRBV6-3,TRBJ2-1
CAISEGTGVSYEQYF,15,TRBV10-3,TRBJ2-7
CASSLGVTTETQYF,14,TRBV7-3,TRBJ2-5
CANSLVTGRSDTQYF,15,TRBV5-1,TRBJ2-3
CASSSPNDREENQYF,15,TRBV13,TRBJ2-5
CASSDTYLSEQYF,13,TRBV6-2/TRBV6-3,.
CATTPDLYNEQFF,13,TRBV10-3,TRBJ2-1
CASSQELLAGGETDTQYF,18,TRBV4-2,TRBJ2-3
CASSTRTGYGYTF,13,TRBV27,TRBJ1-2
CASSLAPWSGEKPFF,15,TRBV12-3/TRBV12-4,TRBJ1-4
CSARPQEMGNQPQHF,15,TRBV20-1,TRBJ1-5
CASSLVSSGLAGSTDTQYF,19,TRBV7-2,TRBJ2-3
CAISESGYPTDTQYF,15,TRBV10-3,TRBJ2-3